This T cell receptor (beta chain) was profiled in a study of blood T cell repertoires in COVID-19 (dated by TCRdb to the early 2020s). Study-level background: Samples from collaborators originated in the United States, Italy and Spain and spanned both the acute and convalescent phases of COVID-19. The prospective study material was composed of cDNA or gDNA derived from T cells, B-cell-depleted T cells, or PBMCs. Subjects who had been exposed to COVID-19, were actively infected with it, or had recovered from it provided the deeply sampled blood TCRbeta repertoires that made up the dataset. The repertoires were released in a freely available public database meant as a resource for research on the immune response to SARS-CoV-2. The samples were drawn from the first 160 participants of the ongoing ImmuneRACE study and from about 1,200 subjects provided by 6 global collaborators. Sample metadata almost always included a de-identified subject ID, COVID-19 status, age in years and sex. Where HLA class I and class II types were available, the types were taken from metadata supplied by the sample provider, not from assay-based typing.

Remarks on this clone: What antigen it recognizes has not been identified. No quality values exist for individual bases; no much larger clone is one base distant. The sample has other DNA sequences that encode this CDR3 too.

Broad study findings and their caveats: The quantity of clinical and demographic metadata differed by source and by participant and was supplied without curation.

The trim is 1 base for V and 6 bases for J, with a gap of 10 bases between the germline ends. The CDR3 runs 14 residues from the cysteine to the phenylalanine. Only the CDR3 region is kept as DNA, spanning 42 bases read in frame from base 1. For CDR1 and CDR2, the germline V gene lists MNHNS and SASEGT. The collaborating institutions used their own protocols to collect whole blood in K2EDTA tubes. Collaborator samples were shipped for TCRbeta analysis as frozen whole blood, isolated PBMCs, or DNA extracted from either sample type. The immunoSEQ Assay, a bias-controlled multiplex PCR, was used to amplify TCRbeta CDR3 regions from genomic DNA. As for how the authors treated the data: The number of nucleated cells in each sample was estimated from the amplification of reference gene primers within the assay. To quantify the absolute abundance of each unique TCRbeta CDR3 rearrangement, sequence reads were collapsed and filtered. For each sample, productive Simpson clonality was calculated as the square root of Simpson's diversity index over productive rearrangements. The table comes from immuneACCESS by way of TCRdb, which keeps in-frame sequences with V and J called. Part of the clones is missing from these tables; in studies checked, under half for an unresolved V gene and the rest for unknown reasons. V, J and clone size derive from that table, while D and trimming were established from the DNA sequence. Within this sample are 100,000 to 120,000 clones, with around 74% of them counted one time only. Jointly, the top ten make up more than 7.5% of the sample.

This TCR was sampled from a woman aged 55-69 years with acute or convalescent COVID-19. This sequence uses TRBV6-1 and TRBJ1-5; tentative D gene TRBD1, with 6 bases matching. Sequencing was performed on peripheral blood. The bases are TGTGCCAGCAGTGAAGGAGGGGGTGGTCAGCCCCAGCATTTT. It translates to CASSEGGGGQPQHF.